Each of the 22 T cell receptor beta chains below was sequenced from the same sample in a study of control samples from healthy donors and cancer patients. Assay: immunoSEQ multiplex PCR; the TCRdb copy retains only in-frame clones and omits some. The sample contains roughly 120,000 clones, around 89% of which appear only once. The sequenced material came from PBMCs. These receptor sequences come from a woman aged 55-70 years with lung cancer.

J is TRBJ1-1 and V is TRBV29-1, with TRBD1 as a possible D gene (5 bases). V was trimmed by 8 bases and J by 3 bases, leaving 13 bases between them. The length of the CDR3 is 12 residues. Germline loops: CDR1 SQVTM, CDR2 ANQGSEA. DNA for the CDR3: TGCAGCCTCAGGCGAGGGGACACTGAAGCTTTCTTT. Translation: CSLRRGDTEAFF.

This clone was found a few times. The J gene is TRBJ1-1, the V gene TRBV3-1 (or the pseudogene TRBV3-2); D is possibly TRBD1 (5 bases). CDR1 is LGHDT, CDR2 YNNKEL, per germline (reference sequence). The V end lost 7 bases, the J end lost 4 bases, and 22 bases lay between the germline ends. The CDR3 length is 16 residues. CDR3 nucleotide sequence: TGTGCCAGCACCCACTTGTATGGGGGGAAGGCCACTGAAGCTTTCTTT. It codes for CASTHLYGGKATEAFF.

The chain carries TRBV11-3 and TRBJ2-2; TRBD1 is a possible D gene (6 bases). Per germline, CDR1 SGHNT and CDR2 YENEEA. Trimming stripped 5 bases from V and 12 bases from J, with 16 bases between. The CDR3 spans 13 residues. This chain's CDR3 is CASSQNNRDQLFF. CDR3 nucleotide sequence: TGTGCCAGCAGCCAAAACAACAGGGATCAGCTGTTTTTT.

The V gene is TRBV6-1, the J gene TRBJ1-2; no clear D gene. Germline CDR1 and CDR2: MNHNS and SASEGT. The CDR3 extends over 13 amino acids. Trimming shortened V by 2 bases and J by 4 bases, and 8 bases separated the two germline ends. CDR3 sequence (DNA): TGTGCCAGCAGTGAAAGTCAGACCTATGGCTACACCTTC. Translated: CASSESQTYGYTF.

The rearrangement joins TRBV28 to TRBJ1-5, with D possibly TRBD1 on 5 matching bases. CDR1 and CDR2 (germline): MDHEN, SYDVKM. V was cut by 5 bases and J by 5 bases, with 16 bases left in between. The CDR3 extends over 15 amino acids. The CDR3 coding sequence is TGTGCCAGCAGTCCTGAAAAGGGGAACGATCAGCCCCAGCATTTT. The encoded protein is CASSPEKGNDQPQHF.

This chain connects TRBV3-1 (or the pseudogene TRBV3-2) to TRBJ2-5; the D is unclear. CDR1 and CDR2 from the germline V gene are LGHDT and YNNKEL (reference sequence). V lost 2 bases and J 1 base, leaving 14 bases between the germline ends. The CDR3 sequence is 16 residues long. CDR3 sequence: CASSQNPGAFQETQYF. The CDR3 DNA reads as TGTGCCAGCAGCCAAAATCCCGGCGCATTCCAAGAGACCCAGTACTTC.

The chain carries TRBV7-9 and TRBJ1-1, with unresolved D. Germline assignment: CDR1 SEHNR and CDR2 FQNEAQ (reference sequence). This CDR3 is 14 amino acids long. Trimming took off 1 base at V and 4 bases at J, with 10 bases between the two ends. CDR3 bases: TGTGCCAGCAGCTTAGAGCCAGGTCGCACTGAAGCTTTCTTT. It codes for CASSLEPGRTEAFF.

The J gene is TRBJ1-1, the V gene TRBV5-3; D gene ambiguous. TRBV5-3 is flagged as an ORF with uncertain function. This CDR3 has 16 residues. V lost 0 bases and J lost 3, with 15 bases in between. The CDR3 here is CARSLAGRRCYTEAFF. CDR3 nucleotide sequence: TGTGCCAGAAGCTTGGCCGGACGCAGGTGCTACACTGAAGCTTTCTTT.

The chain couples TRBV5-1 to TRBJ2-2; 7 positions match TRBD1. Trimming at V came to 2 bases and at J to 2 bases, leaving 6 bases not matched to a gene. The CDR3 consists of 16 residues. The germline V gene encodes CDR1 SGHRS and CDR2 YFSETQ. As DNA, the CDR3 is TGCGCCAGCAGCTTATCCGGGACAGCAAACACCGGGGAGCTGTTTTTT. Its protein is CASSLSGTANTGELFF.

CDR3 sequence (DNA): TGTGCCTGGAACCTCCGACAGGGTTTTAACTATGGCTACACCTTC. This codes for CAWNLRQGFNYGYTF. This chain links TRBV30 with TRBJ1-2; 7 bases match TRBD1. The CDR3 is 15 amino acids. Germline CDR1 and CDR2: GTSNPN and SVGIG (reference sequence). Losses at the gene ends were 4 bases for V and 1 base for J; bases not matched to a gene: 9.

This rearrangement joins TRBV19 to TRBJ1-3; D not certain. The CDR3 is 16 residues long. Trimming removed 3 bases from V and 0 bases from J, with 12 bases in between. Germline CDR1 LNHDA, CDR2 SQIVND (reference sequence). The CDR3 reads CASSMEHTDSGNTIYF. For the CDR3, the DNA is TGTGCCAGTAGTATGGAACATACCGACTCTGGAAACACCATATATTTT. Full variable domain (rest looked up from reference TRBV19 and TRBJ1-3): DGGITQSPKYLFRKEGQNVTLSCEQNLNHDAMYWYRQDPGQGLRLIYYSQIVNDFQKGDIAEGYSVSREKKESFPLTVTSAQKNPTAFYLCASSMEHTDSGNTIYFGEGSWLTVV.

The V gene is TRBV5-1, the J gene TRBJ1-2; TRBD1 agrees at 7 bases. Germline lookup yields CDR1 SGHRS and CDR2 YFSETQ. The length of the CDR3 is 15 residues. J lost 0 bases, V lost 4 bases, and 6 bases had no gene match. CDR3 residues: CASSIGTEANYGYTF. The CDR3 coding sequence is TGCGCCAGCAGCATAGGGACAGAGGCTAACTATGGCTACACCTTC.

This clone was counted a single time. This chain connects TRBV9 to TRBJ2-3; TRBD2 aligns across 12 bases. The CDR3 sequence is 16 residues long. The V and J ends lost 3 bases and 2 bases, in that order; junction bases with no gene match: 4. Per the germline V gene, CDR1 is SGDLS and CDR2 is YYNGEE. The CDR3 region has the DNA TGTGCCAGCAGCGCAGGGACTAGCGGGTACACAGATACGCAGTATTTT. It is translated as CASSAGTSGYTDTQYF.

The rearrangement joins TRBV11-3 to TRBJ1-2; D not certain. The germline V gene has CDR1 SGHNT and CDR2 YENEEA. The CDR3 covers 14 residues. V was cut by 6 bases and J by 4 bases, with 15 bases left in between. In nucleotides, the CDR3 is TGTGCCAGCAGGCCTTTGCCCGAGGGCTATGGCTACACCTTC. This gives the protein CASRPLPEGYGYTF.

The chain uses TRBV3-1 (or the pseudogene TRBV3-2) and TRBJ1-2, with TRBD1 matching over 10 bases. After removal of 2 bases from V and 4 bases from J, the junction contained 1 base not matched to a gene. Germline V CDR1 and CDR2: LGHDT, YNNKEL (reference sequence). This CDR3 is 14 amino acids long. The CDR3 loop is CASSQRTGGYGYTF. As DNA, the CDR3 is TGTGCCAGCAGCCAACGGACAGGGGGCTATGGCTACACCTTC.

This chain joins TRBV11-3 and TRBJ1-4; maybe TRBD1 (6 bases). V dropped 6 bases and J dropped 7 bases, with 15 bases sitting between them. The CDR3 is made up of 14 amino acids. CDR1 is SGHNT, CDR2 YENEEA, per germline. The CDR3 is CASRKGGAGEKLFF. The CDR3 DNA follows: TGTGCCAGCAGAAAAGGGGGGGCCGGTGAAAAACTGTTTTTT.

In this sample, this clone turned up once. The chain is built from TRBV9 and TRBJ1-2; D not resolved. This CDR3 has 18 residues. Between the trimmed V and J ends, which lost 0 bases and 5 bases, there was a span of 23 bases. Germline loops: CDR1 SGDLS, CDR2 YYNGEE. CDR3 region: CASSVVPLYTARRYGYTF. The CDR3 DNA sequence: TGTGCCAGCAGCGTAGTGCCCTTATACACGGCCCGGAGATATGGCTACACCTTC.

The chain is built from TRBV18 and TRBJ2-5; 12 bases align to TRBD2. The CDR3 consists of 18 residues. V shed 3 bases, J shed 2 bases, and the junction held 10 bases outside the gene matches. Per germline, CDR1 KGHSH and CDR2 LQKENI. The CDR3 coding sequence is TGTGCCAGCTCACCCCAAGGACTAGCGGGGCCTTTTCAAGAGACCCAGTACTTC. It codes for CASSPQGLAGPFQETQYF. The variable domain in full, with the rest retrieved from reference TRBV18 and TRBJ2-5, is NAGVMQNPRHLVRRRGQEARLRCSPMKGHSHVYWYRQLPEEGLKFMVYLQKENIIDESGMPKERFSAEFPKEGPSILRIQQVVRGDSAAYFCASSPQGLAGPFQETQYFGPGTRLLVL.

This chain joins TRBV4-2 and TRBJ2-5; the D is unclear. Germline CDR1 is LGHNA and CDR2 is YNFKEQ. V lost 2 bases, J lost 0 bases, and 7 bases lay in between. This CDR3 is built from 14 residues. The DNA of the CDR3 is TGTGCCAGCAGCCAACGACTTAACCAAGAGACCCAGTACTTC. Translating gives CASSQRLNQETQYF.

This clone was seen repeatedly, ten times or more. V and J are TRBV3-1 (or the pseudogene TRBV3-2) and TRBJ1-1; 7 bases match TRBD1. Germline assignment: CDR1 LGHDT and CDR2 YNNKEL (reference sequence). The CDR3 runs 16 residues. The J segment lost 2 bases and the V segment lost 4 bases, leaving 10 bases of the junction unmatched. The CDR3 loop reads CASSLWTGLLNTEAFF. Here the CDR3 DNA reads TGTGCCAGCAGCCTATGGACAGGCCTTTTAAACACTGAAGCTTTCTTT.

The gene calls are TRBV6-5 and TRBJ1-1; 7 bases fit TRBD1. The CDR3 runs to 14 residues. J lost 10 bases, V lost 4 bases, and 12 bases had no gene match. CDR1 and CDR2 from the germline V gene are MNHEY and SVGAGI. Written as DNA, the CDR3 is TGTGCCAGCAGTTCCACAGGGGTAGTTTCTCCAGCTTTCTTT. It translates to CASSSTGVVSPAFF.

This clone was counted once. As DNA, the CDR3 is TGTGCCAGCAGCTTAAATACAGGGGGCGATTATGGCTACACCTTC. Translating gives CASSLNTGGDYGYTF. This chain joins TRBV7-3 and TRBJ1-2; 9 nucleotides match TRBD1. Germline V gives CDR1 SGHTA, CDR2 FQGTGA. Losses at the gene ends were 1 base for V and 5 bases for J; bases not matched to a gene: 5. CDR3 length: 15 amino acids.